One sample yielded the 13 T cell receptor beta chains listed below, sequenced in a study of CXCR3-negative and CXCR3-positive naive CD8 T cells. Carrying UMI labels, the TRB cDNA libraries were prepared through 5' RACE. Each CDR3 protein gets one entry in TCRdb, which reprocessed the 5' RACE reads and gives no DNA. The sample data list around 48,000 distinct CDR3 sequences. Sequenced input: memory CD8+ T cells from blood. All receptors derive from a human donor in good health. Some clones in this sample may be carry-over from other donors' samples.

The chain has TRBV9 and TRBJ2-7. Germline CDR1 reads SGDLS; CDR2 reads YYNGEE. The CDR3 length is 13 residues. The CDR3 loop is CASSASPSYEQYF.

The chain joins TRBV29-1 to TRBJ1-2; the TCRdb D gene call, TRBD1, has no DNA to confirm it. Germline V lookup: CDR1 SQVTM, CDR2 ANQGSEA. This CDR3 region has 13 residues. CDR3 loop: CSASGTGVYGYTF. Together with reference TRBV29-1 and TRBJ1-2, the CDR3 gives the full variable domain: SAVISQKPSRDICQRGTSLTIQCQVDSQVTMMFWYRQQPGQSLTLIATANQGSEATYESGFVIDKFPISRPNLTFSTLTVSNMSPEDSSIYLCSASGTGVYGYTFGSGTRLTVV.

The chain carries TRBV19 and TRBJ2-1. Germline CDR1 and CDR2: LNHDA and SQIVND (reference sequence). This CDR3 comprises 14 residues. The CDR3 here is CASQTESTYNEQFF. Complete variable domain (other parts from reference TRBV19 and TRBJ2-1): DGGITQSPKYLFRKEGQNVTLSCEQNLNHDAMYWYRQDPGQGLRLIYYSQIVNDFQKGDIAEGYSVSREKKESFPLTVTSAQKNPTAFYLCASQTESTYNEQFFGPGTRLTVL.

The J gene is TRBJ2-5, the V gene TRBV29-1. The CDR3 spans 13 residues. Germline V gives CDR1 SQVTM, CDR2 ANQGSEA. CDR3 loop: CSVDANYQETQYF.

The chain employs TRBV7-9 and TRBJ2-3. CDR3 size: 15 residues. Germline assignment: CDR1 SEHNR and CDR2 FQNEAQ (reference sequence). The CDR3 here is CASSFFDRRTDTQYF.

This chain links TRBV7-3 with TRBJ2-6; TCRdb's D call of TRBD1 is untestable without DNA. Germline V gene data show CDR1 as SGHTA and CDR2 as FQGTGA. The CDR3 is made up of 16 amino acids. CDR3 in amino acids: CASSIRTGNGANVLTF.

CDR3 amino acids: CASTKSGELFF. The V gene is TRBV5-1, the J gene TRBJ2-2. Germline V CDR1 and CDR2: SGHRS, YFSETQ. The CDR3 is made up of 11 amino acids. The variable domain in full, with the rest retrieved from reference TRBV5-1 and TRBJ2-2, is KAGVTQTPRYLIKTRGQQVTLSCSPISGHRSVSWYQQTPGQGLQFLFEYFSETQRNKGNFPGRFSGRQFSNSRSEMNVSTLELGDSALYLCASTKSGELFFGEGSRLTVL.

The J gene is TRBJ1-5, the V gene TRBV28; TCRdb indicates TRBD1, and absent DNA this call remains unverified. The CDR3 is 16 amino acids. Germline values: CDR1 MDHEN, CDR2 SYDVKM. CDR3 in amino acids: CASSNQGGYSNQPQHF. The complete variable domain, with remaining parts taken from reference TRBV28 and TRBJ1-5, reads DVKVTQSSRYLVKRTGEKVFLECVQDMDHENMFWYRQDPGLGLRLIYFSYDVKMKEKGDIPEGYSVSREKKERFSLILESASTNQTSMYLCASSNQGGYSNQPQHFGDGTRLSIL.

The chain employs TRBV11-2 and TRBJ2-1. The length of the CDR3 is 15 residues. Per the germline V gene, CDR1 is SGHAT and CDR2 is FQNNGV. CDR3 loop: CASSLDPTSYNEQFF.

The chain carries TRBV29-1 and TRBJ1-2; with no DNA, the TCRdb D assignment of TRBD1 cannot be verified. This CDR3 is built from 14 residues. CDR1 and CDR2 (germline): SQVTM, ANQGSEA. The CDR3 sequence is CSVRDLSQDYGYTF.

CDR3: CSVDGAGEYYNEQFF. The rearrangement joins TRBV29-1 to TRBJ2-1; TCRdb's D gene call, TRBD2, goes unchecked for lack of DNA. Germline assignment: CDR1 SQVTM and CDR2 ANQGSEA. This CDR3 region has 15 residues.

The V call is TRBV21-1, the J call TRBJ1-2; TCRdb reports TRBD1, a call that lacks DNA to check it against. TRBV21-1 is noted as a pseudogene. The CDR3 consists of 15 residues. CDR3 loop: CASKMREGVKHGYTF.

The CDR3 sequence: CASTLWDRDPKAKNEQFF. The J gene is TRBJ2-1, the V gene TRBV6-6; absent DNA, TCRdb's TRBD1 call cannot be checked. CDR3 length: 18 residues. From germline, CDR1 is MNHNY and CDR2 SVGAGI (reference sequence).